This T cell receptor (beta chain) emerged from a study of T cell repertoires in cytomegalovirus infection. Study-wide context: Public signatures in TCR beta pointed to CMV infection and matching HLA type.

Study-level points and caveats: Predominance within the ex vivo response was attributable to HLA-C-restricted CMV-specific TCR beta clonotypes.

The germline V gene encodes CDR1 SGHVS and CDR2 FNYEAQ. The CDR3 has 15 amino acids. Deletions cut 6 bases from V and 0 bases from J, with 14 bases between. TCRdb re-analysed the reads in MiXCR, keeping a single row per CDR3 protein. The top ten hold 11% to 15% of the sample, which has about 890,000 distinct CDR3 sequences, 31% seen once. This clonotype showed up just a few times. The antigen remains undetermined. The specimen comprised cultured CD8+ T cells from PBMCs, sampled from culture after CMV antigen stimulation. The V gene is TRBV7-6, the J gene TRBJ1-1; a weak D match, TRBD1 (6 bases). The clonotype comes from a human donor in good health (CMV status not recorded). Some clones in this sample may be carry-over from other donors' samples. CDR3 DNA: TGTGCCAGCAGTGGGGGGCGGTATTTGAACACTGAAGCTTTCTTT. It encodes CASSGGRYLNTEAFF.